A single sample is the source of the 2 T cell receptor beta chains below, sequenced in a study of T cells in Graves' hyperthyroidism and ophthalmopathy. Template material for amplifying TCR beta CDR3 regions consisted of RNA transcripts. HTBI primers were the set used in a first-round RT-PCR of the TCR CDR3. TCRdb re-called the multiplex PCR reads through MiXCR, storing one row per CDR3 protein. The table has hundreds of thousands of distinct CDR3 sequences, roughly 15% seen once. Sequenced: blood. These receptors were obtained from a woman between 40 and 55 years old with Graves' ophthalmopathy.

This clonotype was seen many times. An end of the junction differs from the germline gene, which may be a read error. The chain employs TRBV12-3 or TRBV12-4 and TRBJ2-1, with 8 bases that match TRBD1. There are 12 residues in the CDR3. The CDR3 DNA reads TGTGCCAGCAGTCAAGGACAGGGAGAGATCCTCTTC. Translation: CASSQGQGEILF.

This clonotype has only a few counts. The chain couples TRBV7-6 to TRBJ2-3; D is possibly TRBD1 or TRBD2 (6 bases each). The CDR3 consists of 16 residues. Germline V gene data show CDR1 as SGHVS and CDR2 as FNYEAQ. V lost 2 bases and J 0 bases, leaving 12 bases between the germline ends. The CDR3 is CASSLPTGASTDTQYF. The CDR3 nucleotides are TGTGCCAGCAGCTTACCCACGGGGGCCAGCACAGATACGCAGTATTTT.